Listed here is a single T cell receptor beta chain. Its antigen remains unidentified. Nothing much larger sits one base from this clone, and base qualities are not available. This specimen belongs to a study of OX40 agonist ivuxolimab in advanced cancers. Describing the broader study: The costimulatory receptor OX40 (CD134) was targeted by ivuxolimab, a fully human IgG2 agonistic monoclonal antibody. Intravenous ivuxolimab was administered to patients every 2 weeks at six dose levels: 0.01, 0.1, 0.3, 1.5, 3 and 10 mg/kg. Of the 50 or so patients in dose escalation, about 19 had hepatocellular carcinoma, about 15 had melanoma, 9 had renal cell carcinoma and 9 had head and neck cancer. In the dose-escalation cohort, more than 75% of patients were male, and the mean age was around 60 years, with a range of roughly 20 to 80. Prior anti-PD-1, anti-PD-L1 or anti-CTLA-4 therapy was permitted, and roughly two fifths of dose-escalation patients had received checkpoint inhibitors. Three dose-escalation patients achieved partial responses, one with hepatocellular carcinoma and two with cutaneous melanoma. Peripheral TCRbeta sequencing aimed to test whether ivuxolimab altered TCR sequence diversity and caused clonal T-cell expansion. The monotherapy dose-escalation portion (N of about 49 patients) of the phase I ivuxolimab trial is reported in the paper. What the authors observed across the whole study: Low levels of normalized T-cell clonal expansion were also seen in some patients who did not respond. In the 0.1-3.0 mg/kg groups, partial responders were among the patients with the lowest normalized peripheral clonal expansion, particularly in CD8+ T cells. On average, CD8+ T cells showed more expanded clones than CD4+ T cells after ivuxolimab. At doses from 0.1 to 3.0 mg/kg, clonal expansion was seen in both CD4+ and CD8+ blood T cells between baseline and week 6. Antigen specificity was not determined for the clonally expanded peripheral T cells.

Genomic DNA was extracted from sorted cells for sequencing of the TCRbeta CDR3 region. TCRbeta CDR3 regions were sequenced using the immunoSEQ Assay. TCRdb mirrors the immuneACCESS table, restricted to in-frame sequences. Some clones are absent from its copies; in checked studies, under half trace to an unresolved V gene, and the reason for the others is unknown. The sample profile shows several thousand clones; 94% of them were found once. The top ten clonotypes cover more than 9.5% of the sample. Between the V and J ends, shortened by 2 bases and 5 bases respectively, the junction contains 19 bases. CDR1 SGHAT and CDR2 FQNNGV were looked up in the germline V gene. The CDR3, cysteine through phenylalanine, is 16 amino acids long. Kept here is only the CDR3 DNA, which spans 48 bases and is read in frame from base 1. Patients with a history of autoimmune disease or receiving systemic immunosuppression were excluded from the trial. Peripheral blood for TCR sequencing was drawn from every dose cohort at baseline, at cycle 4 day 1 and at cycle 7 day 1. Samples were obtained from an open-label, multicenter, first-in-human phase I dose-escalation trial of ivuxolimab. Adults with locally advanced or metastatic melanoma, renal cell, hepatocellular, or head and neck squamous cell carcinoma were enrolled in the trial. Before TCR sequencing, CD4+ and CD8+ T cells were separately sorted from peripheral blood.

This receptor was obtained from an adult with an advanced solid tumor such as melanoma, head and neck, liver or kidney cancer. This material consisted of CD4+ or CD8+ T cells sorted from blood, taken in a trial of the OX40 agonist ivuxolimab. Recombination connected TRBV11-2 to TRBJ2-7; 6 matching bases give a weak D call of TRBD1. The sequenced DNA: TGTGCCAGCAGCTTAAGCTTTCGTAGGGGGTCCCACGAGCAGTACTTC. Translated, it reads CASSLSFRRGSHEQYF.